The entry below gives a single T cell receptor (beta chain) sequence along with its context. The data originate from a study of cytomegalovirus exposure and HLA in healthy donors. The PCR used 60 Vbeta and 13 Jbeta primers. Assay: immunoSEQ multiplex PCR; the TCRdb copy retains only in-frame clones and omits some. The sample carries more than 130,000 clones, roughly two thirds recorded once. There are 16 residues in the CDR3. Trimming took off 0 bases at V and 4 bases at J, with 14 bases between the two ends. CDR1 is SGDLS and CDR2 is YYNGEE in the germline V gene. The sequenced sample was PBMCs. The chain has TRBV9 and TRBJ2-1; D might be TRBD2 (5 bases). This clonotype was sampled from a human donor in good health. DNA of the CDR3: TGTGCCAGCAGCGTAGATTCTAGCCTCATTTACAATGAGCAGTTCTTC. Protein sequence: CASSVDSSLIYNEQFF.